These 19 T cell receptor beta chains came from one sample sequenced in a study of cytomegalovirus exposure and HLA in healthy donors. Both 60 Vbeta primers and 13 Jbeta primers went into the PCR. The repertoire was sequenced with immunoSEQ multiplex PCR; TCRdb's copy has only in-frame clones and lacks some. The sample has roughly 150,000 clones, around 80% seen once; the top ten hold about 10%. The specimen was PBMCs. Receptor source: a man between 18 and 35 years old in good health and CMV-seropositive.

CDR3 residues: CASISGDTQYF. In DNA form, the CDR3 reads TGTGCCAGCATTTCCGGGGATACGCAGTATTTT. This chain connects TRBV2 to TRBJ2-3, with D unclear. The germline CDR1 and CDR2 sequences are SNHLY and FYNNEI. The V and J ends lost 7 bases and 6 bases respectively, with 8 bases between them. This CDR3 region has 11 residues.

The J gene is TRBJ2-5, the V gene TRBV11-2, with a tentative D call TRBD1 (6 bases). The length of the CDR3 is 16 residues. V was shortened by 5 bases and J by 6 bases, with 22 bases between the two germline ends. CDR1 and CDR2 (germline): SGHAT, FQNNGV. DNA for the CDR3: TGTGCCAGCAGCCCCGTAGGGGGTAAAATAGGAAAGACCCAGTACTTC. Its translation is CASSPVGGKIGKTQYF.

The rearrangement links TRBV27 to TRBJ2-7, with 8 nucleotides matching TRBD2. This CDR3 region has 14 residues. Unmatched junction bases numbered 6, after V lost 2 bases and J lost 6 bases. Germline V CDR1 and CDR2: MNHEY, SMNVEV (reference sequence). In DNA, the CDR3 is TGTGCCAGCAGTTTAAGCGGGACTAGGTGCGAGCAGTACTTC. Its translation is CASSLSGTRCEQYF.

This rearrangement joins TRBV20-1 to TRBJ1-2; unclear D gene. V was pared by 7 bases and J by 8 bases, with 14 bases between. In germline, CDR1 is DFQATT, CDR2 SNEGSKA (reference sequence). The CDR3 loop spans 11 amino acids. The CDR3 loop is CSGEGGYGYTF. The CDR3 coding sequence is TGCAGTGGGGAGGGTGGGTACGGCTACACCTTC.

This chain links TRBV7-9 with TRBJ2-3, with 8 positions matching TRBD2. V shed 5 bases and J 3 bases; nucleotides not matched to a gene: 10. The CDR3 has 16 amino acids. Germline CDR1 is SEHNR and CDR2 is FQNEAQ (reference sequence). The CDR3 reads CASSRTHSGKTDTQYF. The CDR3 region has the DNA TGTGCCAGCAGCCGAACTCATAGCGGGAAAACAGATACGCAGTATTTT.

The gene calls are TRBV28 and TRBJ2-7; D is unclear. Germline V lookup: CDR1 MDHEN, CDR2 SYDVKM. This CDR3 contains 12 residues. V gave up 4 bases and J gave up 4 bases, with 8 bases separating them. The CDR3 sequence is CASSSARYEQYF. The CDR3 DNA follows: TGTGCCAGCAGTTCGGCTAGGTACGAGCAGTACTTC.

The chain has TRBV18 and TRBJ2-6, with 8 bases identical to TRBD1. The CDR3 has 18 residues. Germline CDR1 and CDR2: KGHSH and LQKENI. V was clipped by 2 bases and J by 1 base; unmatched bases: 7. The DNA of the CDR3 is TGTGCCAGCTCACCAAGGACAGGGAGTTTGTCTGGGGCCAACGTCCTGACTTTC. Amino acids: CASSPRTGSLSGANVLTF.

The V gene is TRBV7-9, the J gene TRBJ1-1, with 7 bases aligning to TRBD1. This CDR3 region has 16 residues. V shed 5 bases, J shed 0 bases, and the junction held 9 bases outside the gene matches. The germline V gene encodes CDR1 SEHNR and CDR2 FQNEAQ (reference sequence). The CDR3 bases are TGTGCCAGCAGCCGGGACAGTTCTTCTATGAACACTGAAGCTTTCTTT. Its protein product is CASSRDSSSMNTEAFF.

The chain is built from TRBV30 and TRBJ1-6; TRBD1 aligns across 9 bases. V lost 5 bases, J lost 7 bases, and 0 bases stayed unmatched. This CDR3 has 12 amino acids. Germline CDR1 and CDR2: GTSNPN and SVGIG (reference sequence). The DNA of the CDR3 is TGTGCCTGGGGGACAGGGAATTCACCCCTCCACTTT. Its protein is CAWGTGNSPLHF.

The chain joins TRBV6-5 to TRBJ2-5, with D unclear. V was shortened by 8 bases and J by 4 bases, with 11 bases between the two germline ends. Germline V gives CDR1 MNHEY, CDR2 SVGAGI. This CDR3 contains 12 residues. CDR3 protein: CASGSRRETQYF. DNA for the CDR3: TGTGCCAGCGGATCTAGGCGAGAGACCCAGTACTTC.

CDR3 sequence: CATSRDRAGATEAFF. The CDR3 nucleotides are TGTGCCACCAGCAGAGATCGGGCAGGGGCCACTGAAGCTTTCTTT. V is TRBV15 and J is TRBJ1-1, with D maybe TRBD1 (6 bases). Looked up from germline, CDR1 is LNHNV and CDR2 is YYDKDF (reference sequence). This CDR3 contains 15 residues. Deletions cut 0 bases from V and 4 bases from J, with 12 bases between.

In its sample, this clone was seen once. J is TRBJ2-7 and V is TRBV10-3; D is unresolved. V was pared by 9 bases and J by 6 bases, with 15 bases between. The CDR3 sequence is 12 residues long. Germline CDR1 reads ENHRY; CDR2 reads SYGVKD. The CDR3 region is CAILSEFGEQYF. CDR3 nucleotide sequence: TGTGCCATACTAAGCGAATTCGGCGAGCAGTACTTC.

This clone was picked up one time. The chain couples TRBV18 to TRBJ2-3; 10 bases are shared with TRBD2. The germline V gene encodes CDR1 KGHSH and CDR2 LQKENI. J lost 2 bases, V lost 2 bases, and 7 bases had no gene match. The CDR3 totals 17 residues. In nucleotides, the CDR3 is TGTGCCAGCTCACCATTGGTGCTAGCGGGAGTCACAGATACGCAGTATTTT. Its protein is CASSPLVLAGVTDTQYF.

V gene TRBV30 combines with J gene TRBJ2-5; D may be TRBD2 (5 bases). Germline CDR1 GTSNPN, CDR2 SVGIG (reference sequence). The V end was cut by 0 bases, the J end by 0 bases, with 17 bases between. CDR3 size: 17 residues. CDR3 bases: TGTGCCTGGAGTGTAAAAGTAGGCGGGCCGTACCAAGAGACCCAGTACTTC. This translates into CAWSVKVGGPYQETQYF. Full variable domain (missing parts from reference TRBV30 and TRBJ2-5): SQTIHQWPATLVQPVGSPLSLECTVEGTSNPNLYWYRQAAGRGLQLLFYSVGIGQISSEVPQNLSASRPQDRQFILSSKKLLLSDSGFYLCAWSVKVGGPYQETQYFGPGTRLLVL.

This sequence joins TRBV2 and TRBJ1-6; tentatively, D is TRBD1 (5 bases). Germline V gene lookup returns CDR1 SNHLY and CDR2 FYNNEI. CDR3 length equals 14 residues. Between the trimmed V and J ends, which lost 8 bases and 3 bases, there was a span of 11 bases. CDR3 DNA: TGTGCCAGCCGCAAGACAGACTATAATTCACCCCTCCACTTT. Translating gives CASRKTDYNSPLHF.

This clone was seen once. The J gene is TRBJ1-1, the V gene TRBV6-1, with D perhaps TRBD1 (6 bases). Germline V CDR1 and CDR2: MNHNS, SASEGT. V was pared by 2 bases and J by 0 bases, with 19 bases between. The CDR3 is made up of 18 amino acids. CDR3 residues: CASSESPGPRGLNTEAFF. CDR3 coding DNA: TGTGCCAGCAGTGAATCGCCGGGCCCGAGGGGGTTGAACACTGAAGCTTTCTTT.

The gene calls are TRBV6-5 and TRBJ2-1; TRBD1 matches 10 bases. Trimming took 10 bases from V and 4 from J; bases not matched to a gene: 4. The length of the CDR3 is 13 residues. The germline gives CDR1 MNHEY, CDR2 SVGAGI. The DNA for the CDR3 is TGTGCCATCGGGACAGGGGCTTACAATGAGCAGTTCTTC. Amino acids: CAIGTGAYNEQFF.

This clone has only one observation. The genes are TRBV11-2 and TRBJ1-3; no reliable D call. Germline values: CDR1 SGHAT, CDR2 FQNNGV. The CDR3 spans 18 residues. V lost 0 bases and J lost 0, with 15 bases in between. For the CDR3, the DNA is TGTGCCAGCAGCTTAGATTCAGTTGAGGTGGGCTCTGGAAACACCATATATTTT. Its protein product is CASSLDSVEVGSGNTIYF.

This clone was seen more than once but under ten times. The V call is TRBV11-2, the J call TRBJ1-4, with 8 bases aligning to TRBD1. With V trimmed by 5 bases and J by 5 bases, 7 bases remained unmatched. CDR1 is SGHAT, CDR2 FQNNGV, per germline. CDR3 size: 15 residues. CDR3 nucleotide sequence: TGTGCCAGCAGCCGAAACAGGGGGAGCAATGAAAAACTGTTTTTT. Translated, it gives CASSRNRGSNEKLFF.